This TCR beta chain was captured by sequencing in a study of OX40 agonist ivuxolimab in advanced cancers. Study overall: The study treated patients with ivuxolimab, an agonistic anti-OX40 (CD134) antibody. In three patients, partial responses were observed, one with hepatocellular carcinoma and two with cutaneous melanoma.

CDR3 length: 14 residues. CDR1 and CDR2 from the germline V gene are SGHVS and FNYEAQ. V was pared by 5 bases and J by 0 bases, with 8 bases between. With respect to this clone: The antigen remains undetermined.

Study conclusions and caveats: Researchers did not establish what antigens the expanded peripheral T cells target.

Clones were sequenced by immunoSEQ multiplex PCR, and TCRdb holds only the in-frame ones, with some missing. The sample consists of about 77,000 clones, about 86% of them appearing once. This chain joins TRBV7-6 and TRBJ1-5; TRBD1 is a possible D gene (5 bases). The TCR sequence derives from an adult with an advanced solid tumor such as melanoma, head and neck, liver or kidney cancer. The sample here was CD4+ or CD8+ T cells sorted from blood, taken in a trial of the OX40 agonist ivuxolimab. DNA of the CDR3: TGTGCCAGCAGCGCGACAGCTAGCAATCAGCCCCAGCATTTT. It encodes CASSATASNQPQHF.